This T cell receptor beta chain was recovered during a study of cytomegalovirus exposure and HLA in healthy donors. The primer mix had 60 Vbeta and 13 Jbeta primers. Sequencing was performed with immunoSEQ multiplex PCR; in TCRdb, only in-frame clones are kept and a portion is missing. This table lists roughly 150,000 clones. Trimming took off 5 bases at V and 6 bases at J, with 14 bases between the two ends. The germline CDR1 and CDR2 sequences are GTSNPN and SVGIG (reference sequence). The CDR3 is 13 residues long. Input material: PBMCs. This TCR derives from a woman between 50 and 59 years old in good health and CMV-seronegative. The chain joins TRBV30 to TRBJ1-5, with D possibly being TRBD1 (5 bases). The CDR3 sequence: CAWDSGYGQPQHF. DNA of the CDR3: TGTGCCTGGGACTCAGGGTATGGTCAGCCCCAGCATTTT.